These T cell receptor beta chains were read from a single sample in a study of blood T cells in healthy people across ages. TCRdb reanalysed the 5' RACE reads using MiXCR and keeps one entry per CDR3 protein. The sample includes hundreds of thousands of distinct CDR3 sequences, about 59% of them seen just once. Source material: blood. These receptors originate from a man younger than 40 in good health. Each CDR3 is given with its conserved first and last residue. D genes are given only for firm matches. Expanded clones are given a class, and other clones once, few, many or no size at all.

TRBD2,TRBV29-1,TRBJ2-7,many,12,TGCAGCGTTGTAACTAGCGCCCACGAGCAGTACTTC,CSVVTSAHEQYF
.,TRBV5-6,TRBJ1-5,.,14,TGTGCCAGCAGCTTGGGTCACCCGGGGCAGCCCCAGCATTTT,CASSLGHPGQPQHF
TRBD2,TRBV20-1,TRBJ2-1,once,14,TGCAGTGCTAAAGTAGCGGGAATTAACAATGAGCAGTTCTTC,CSAKVAGINNEQFF
.,TRBV4-3,TRBJ1-4,few,15,TGCGCCAGCAGCCAGCAAACAGGGCGGGATGAAAAACTGTTTTTT,CASSQQTGRDEKLFF
.,TRBV7-2,TRBJ2-1,few,13,TGTGCCAGCAGCTCCCCTTCCTACAATGAGCAGTTCTTC,CASSSPSYNEQFF
.,TRBV28,TRBJ1-2,few,15,TGTGCCAGCAGTTCCCCAGGGATCTCCGGATATGGCTACACCTTC,CASSSPGISGYGYTF
.,TRBV4-3,TRBJ2-7,.,15,TGCGCCAGCAGCCAAGAAGGTGGGCCCCCCTACGAGCAGTACTTC,CASSQEGGPPYEQYF
TRBD2,TRBV11-2,TRBJ2-1,few,16,TGTGCCAGCAGCTCGTTTAGCGGGGGGGCCGTCAATGAGCAGTTCTTC,CASSSFSGGAVNEQFF
.,TRBV11-3,TRBJ1-1,.,13,TGTGCCAGCAGCTTAGGGGGCAGACCTCGAGCTTTCTTT,CASSLGGRPRAFF
TRBD1,TRBV12-3/TRBV12-4,TRBJ1-5,.,16,TGTGCCAGCAGTTTTTGGCGAGGGACAGGGATTCAGCCCCAGCATTTT,CASSFWRGTGIQPQHF
.,TRBV10-2,TRBJ1-3,.,13,TGCGCCAGCACCGTGGATACGGGAAACACCATATATTTT,CASTVDTGNTIYF
TRBD2,TRBV29-1,TRBJ2-5,once,15,TGCAGCGTTGGCCAGCGGGGGGCCCACCAAGAGACCCAGTACTTC,CSVGQRGAHQETQYF
.,TRBV21-1,TRBJ1-5,few,15,TGTGCCAGCAGCAAAGGGATCGCCGGGAATCAGCCCCAGCATTTT,CASSKGIAGNQPQHF
TRBD1,TRBV7-2,TRBJ2-7,.,14,TGTGCCAGCAGCACAGAACAGGGGTCTTACGAGCAGTACTTC,CASSTEQGSYEQYF
TRBD2,TRBV5-1,TRBJ2-3,few,16,TGCGCCAGCAGCTCCGGGACTAGCGGTGTCGCAGATACGCAGTATTTT,CASSSGTSGVADTQYF
TRBD2,TRBV10-3,TRBJ2-1,.,17,TGTGCCATCAGTGATCTGACGAGCGGGGGGGCGATAGATGAGCAGTTCTTC,CAISDLTSGGAIDEQFF
.,TRBV7-2,TRBJ1-4,few,13,TGTGCCAGCAGCTTAGGGACAGACGAAAAACTGTTTTTT,CASSLGTDEKLFF
TRBD1,TRBV7-9,TRBJ2-7,.,15,TGTGCCAGCAGCTCCCTGGACAGGTCGGCCTACGAGCAGTACTTC,CASSSLDRSAYEQYF
TRBD1,TRBV12-3/TRBV12-4,TRBJ2-1,few,14,TGTGCCAGCAGTTTAAAGGGGGCTGAAAATGAGCAGTTCTTC,CASSLKGAENEQFF
TRBD1,TRBV2,TRBJ2-4,few,13,TGTGCCAGCAACCGGGACAGGGGTGGGGACCAGTACTTC,CASNRDRGGDQYF
.,TRBV5-1,TRBJ2-5,.,18,TGCGCCAGCAGCTTGGATCCCGCGACAGGCAATGGGGTCAATGAGCAGTACTTC,CASSLDPATGNGVNEQYF
TRBD2,TRBV7-9,TRBJ2-1,.,16,TGTGCCAGCAGCTTAGGGAGGACTAGCGGGGAGTTTAAGCAGTTCTTC,CASSLGRTSGEFKQFF
.,TRBV28,TRBJ1-2,few,12,TGTGCCAGCAGTCCGGGATTGTATGGCTACACCTTC,CASSPGLYGYTF
.,TRBV29-1,TRBJ2-5,.,12,TGCAGCGCCGTGGTGACCCAAGAGACCCAGTACTTC,CSAVVTQETQYF
TRBD1,TRBV2,TRBJ1-2,many,13,TGTGCCACCGGGGACAGGGGATATGGAGGCTACACCTTC,CATGDRGYGGYTF
.,TRBV10-3,TRBJ2-7,.,14,TGTGCCATCAGTGGACAGTCCTCCTACAATGAGCAGTACTTC,CAISGQSSYNEQYF
TRBD1,TRBV5-1,TRBJ2-1,.,15,TGCGCCAGCAGCAGCCGGACAGGGGATCACAATGAGCAGTTCTTC,CASSSRTGDHNEQFF
.,TRBV3-1,TRBJ2-4,.,14,TGTGCCAGCAGCCAGTTGGACACCAAAAACATTCAGTACTTC,CASSQLDTKNIQYF
.,TRBV12-3/TRBV12-4,TRBJ1-1,.,15,TGTGCCAGCAGTTTAAGTGCTTTGGGAACAGGTGAAGCTTTCTTT,CASSLSALGTGEAFF
TRBD2,TRBV7-2,TRBJ2-4,.,11,TGTGCCAGCAGCTTCATGCGGGAGCAGTACTTC,CASSFMREQYF
TRBD1,TRBV7-2,TRBJ1-2,.,13,TGTGCCAGCAGCTTGGACAGGGGGATTGGCTACACCTTC,CASSLDRGIGYTF
.,TRBV29-1,TRBJ2-7,.,13,TGCAGCGTTGAGGGGAGGGGGCGTGACGAGCAGTACTTC,CSVEGRGRDEQYF
TRBD1,TRBV6-1,TRBJ2-7,.,13,TGTGCCATCCGACAGGGGCAGACCTACGAGCAGTACTTC,CAIRQGQTYEQYF
.,TRBV29-1,TRBJ2-1,.,17,TGCAGCGTTGAGGGCAGGTATACTAATGCTGGTTATAATGAGCAGTTCTTC,CSVEGRYTNAGYNEQFF
TRBD2,TRBV29-1,TRBJ2-5,.,16,TGCAGCGTTTTGGCGACTAGCGGGGGTTTGGGGGAGACCCAGTACTTC,CSVLATSGGLGETQYF
TRBD2,TRBV4-2,TRBJ2-3,.,18,TGTGCCAGCAGCCAAGAACGAAGCGGGGGGATTTGGACAGATACGCAGTATTTT,CASSQERSGGIWTDTQYF
TRBD2,TRBV12-3/TRBV12-4,TRBJ2-3,few,14,TGTGCCAGCAGTTGGGACTACTCGACAGATACGCAGTATTTT,CASSWDYSTDTQYF
.,TRBV9,TRBJ1-4,few,14,TGTGCCAGCAGCGCGACAGCGGGGAGGGAAAAACTGTTTTTT,CASSATAGREKLFF
.,TRBV20-1,TRBJ2-7,.,14,TGCAGTGCGTCACGGACAGACGCTACCTACGAGCAGTACTTC,CSASRTDATYEQYF
.,TRBV5-5,TRBJ2-7,once,19,TGTGCCAGCAGCCCGAGGGGGGAAAAAAAAACAAAGAGCTCCTACGAGCAGTACTTC,CASSPRGEKKTKSSYEQYF
TRBD1,TRBV4-3,TRBJ2-7,.,16,TGCGCCAGCAGACATCGACAGGGGGACCAGGATTACGAGCAGTACTTC,CASRHRQGDQDYEQYF
TRBD1,TRBV4-2,TRBJ1-2,.,15,TGTGCCAGCAGCCCTGGGACAGGGTCCCATTTTGGCTACACCTTC,CASSPGTGSHFGYTF
TRBD1,TRBV28,TRBJ2-7,.,15,TGTGCCAGCAGCTCAGCCGGGACAGGGGAGTTCGAGCAGTACTTC,CASSSAGTGEFEQYF
.,TRBV25-1,TRBJ2-5,.,14,TGTGCCAGCAGGGAATACAGAAACCAAGAGACCCAGTACTTC,CASREYRNQETQYF
.,TRBV5-1,TRBJ1-3,.,14,TGCGCCAGCAGCTTGGAAGGGTTTGGAAACACCATATATTTT,CASSLEGFGNTIYF
.,TRBV10-3,TRBJ2-2,.,11,TGTGCCGCCCAGTACACCGGGGAGCTGTTTTTT,CAAQYTGELFF
.,TRBV7-2,TRBJ2-5,.,14,TGTGCCAGCAGCTTTTCAGCGGTCCAAGAGACCCAGTACTTC,CASSFSAVQETQYF
TRBD1,TRBV6-5,TRBJ2-1,.,13,TGTGCCAGCAGGTACCCGGACAGGGAGGAGCAGTTCTTC,CASRYPDREEQFF
.,TRBV28,TRBJ1-6,.,15,TGTGCCAGCAGTTTAGAGCCTCGAAGGGGTTCACCCCTCCACTTT,CASSLEPRRGSPLHF
.,TRBV20-1,TRBJ2-7,few,13,TGCAGTGCGGCCAGCCAGGGGCCCTACGAGCAGTACTTC,CSAASQGPYEQYF
TRBD2,TRBV7-3,TRBJ2-1,.,18,TGTGCCAGCAGCTTAAATTGGTATAGCGGGGGAACCTACAATGAGCAGTTCTTC,CASSLNWYSGGTYNEQFF
.,TRBV13,TRBJ1-6,.,15,TGTGCCAGCAGCCTTAATCCCCGGGCGAATTCACCCCTCCACTTT,CASSLNPRANSPLHF
.,TRBV6-2/TRBV6-3,TRBJ2-3,.,17,TGTGCCAGCAGTTACGATAACAGCTACATTCATGCAGATACGCAGTATTTT,CASSYDNSYIHADTQYF
.,TRBV6-6,TRBJ1-4,.,10,TGTGCCAGCTACGAGGTGGAACTGTTTTTT,CASYEVELFF